This T cell receptor (beta chain) was captured by sequencing in a study of blood T cell repertoires in COVID-19. Study context: Researchers got acute and convalescent COVID-19 samples from the United States, Italy and Spain. PBMCs, B-cell-depleted T cells, or T cells provided the cDNA or gDNA that made up the material.

Authors' methods: Amplification of reference gene primers was used by the study to estimate nucleated cell counts. Profiling relied on immunoSEQ multiplex PCR, and the TCRdb table lists in-frame clones only, not all of them. V, J and clone size derive from that table, while D and trimming were established from the DNA sequence. The sample lists about 78,000 clones, approximately 86% occurring once. The CDR3 spans 14 residues. CDR1 and CDR2 from the germline V gene are SGDLS and YYNGEE. V gave up 4 bases and J gave up 7 bases, with 17 bases separating them. The clonotype was recovered from a man aged 50 to 60 with active or convalescent COVID-19. This chain joins TRBV9 and TRBJ1-1; a possible D gene is TRBD1 (5 bases). Material: peripheral blood. For the CDR3, the DNA is TGTGCCAGCAGCCGCCCAGTAGGGGCAGTTGAAGCTTTCTTT. Amino acids: CASSRPVGAVEAFF.